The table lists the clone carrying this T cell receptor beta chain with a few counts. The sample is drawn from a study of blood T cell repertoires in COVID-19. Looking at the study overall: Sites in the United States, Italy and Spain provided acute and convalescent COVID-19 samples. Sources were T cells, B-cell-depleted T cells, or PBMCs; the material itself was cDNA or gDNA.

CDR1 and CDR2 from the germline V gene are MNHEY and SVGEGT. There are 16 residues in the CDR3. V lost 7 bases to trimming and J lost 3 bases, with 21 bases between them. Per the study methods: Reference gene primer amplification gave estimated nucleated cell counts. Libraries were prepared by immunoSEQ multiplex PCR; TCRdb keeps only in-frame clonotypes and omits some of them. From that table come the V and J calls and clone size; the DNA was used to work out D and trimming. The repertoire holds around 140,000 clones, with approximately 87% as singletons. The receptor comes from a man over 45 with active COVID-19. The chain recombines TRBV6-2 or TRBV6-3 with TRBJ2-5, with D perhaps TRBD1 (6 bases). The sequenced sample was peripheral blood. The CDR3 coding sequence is TGTGCCAGCACCCCCCTGCAACAGGGATTCGAAGAGACCCAGTACTTC. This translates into CASTPLQQGFEETQYF.